These T cell receptor beta chains were read from a single sample in a study of OX40 agonist ivuxolimab in advanced cancers. The table came from immunoSEQ multiplex PCR; TCRdb's copy has only in-frame clones and leaves some out. This sample yields about 31,000 clones, of which 70% to 90% are seen a single time; roughly 37% belongs to the top ten. This specimen consisted of CD4+ or CD8+ T cells sorted from blood, obtained in a trial of the OX40 agonist ivuxolimab. These receptor sequences come from an adult with an advanced solid tumor such as melanoma, head and neck, liver or kidney cancer. The CDR3 runs from the conserved cysteine through the conserved F or W. The D gene is left open where the match is weak. Clone size is given for some rows only: seen once, a few or many times, or a class if the clone is expanded.

V gene: TRBV4-1
clone size: .
J gene: TRBJ2-7
D gene: TRBD1
CDR3 protein: CASSPYRDRVPNEQYF
CDR3 DNA: TGCGCCAGCAGCCCCTACAGGGACAGGGTTCCCAACGAGCAGTACTTC

V gene: TRBV5-6
clone size: .
J gene: TRBJ2-5
D gene: TRBD2
CDR3 protein: CASSLTSGVQETQYF
CDR3 DNA: TGTGCCAGCAGCTTGACTAGCGGGGTACAAGAGACCCAGTACTTC

V gene: TRBV19
clone size: few
J gene: TRBJ2-5
D gene: .
CDR3 protein: CASSILLFQETQYF
CDR3 DNA: TGTGCCAGTAGTATATTACTGTTCCAAGAGACCCAGTACTTC

V gene: TRBV4-1
clone size: .
J gene: TRBJ2-1
D gene: .
CDR3 protein: CASSQAMNSLTYNEQFF
CDR3 DNA: TGCGCCAGCAGCCAAGCGATGAATAGCCTTACCTACAATGAGCAGTTCTTC

V gene: TRBV27
clone size: .
J gene: TRBJ1-4
D gene: .
CDR3 protein: CASRMQGREKLFF
CDR3 DNA: TGTGCCAGCAGGATGCAGGGGCGTGAAAAACTGTTTTTT

V gene: TRBV6-1
clone size: .
J gene: TRBJ2-1
D gene: TRBD1
CDR3 protein: CASSEGTGFNEQFF
CDR3 DNA: TGTGCCAGCAGTGAAGGGACAGGGTTCAATGAGCAGTTCTTC

V gene: TRBV5-6
clone size: few
J gene: TRBJ1-5
D gene: .
CDR3 protein: CASSPGGHHQPQHF
CDR3 DNA: TGTGCCAGCAGCCCGGGGGGACACCATCAGCCCCAGCATTTT

V gene: TRBV21-1
clone size: few
J gene: TRBJ2-3
D gene: .
CDR3 protein: CASSTWRATDTQYF
CDR3 DNA: TGTGCCAGCAGCACGTGGAGGGCCACAGATACGCAGTATTTT

V gene: TRBV29-1
clone size: .
J gene: TRBJ2-2
D gene: TRBD1
CDR3 protein: CSGRRGQDGGELFF
CDR3 DNA: TGCAGCGGCCGAAGGGGACAGGACGGCGGGGAGCTGTTTTTT

V gene: TRBV13
clone size: .
J gene: TRBJ2-4
D gene: TRBD1
CDR3 protein: CASSTTGSLNIQYF
CDR3 DNA: TGTGCCAGCAGCACGACAGGGAGTCTAAACATTCAGTACTTC

V gene: TRBV4-1
clone size: .
J gene: TRBJ2-7
D gene: TRBD2
CDR3 protein: CASSQRLAGAFDSYEQYF
CDR3 DNA: TGCGCCAGCAGCCAGAGACTAGCGGGAGCTTTTGATTCCTACGAGCAGTACTTC

V gene: TRBV9
clone size: .
J gene: TRBJ2-5
D gene: .
CDR3 protein: CASSVEGAGETQYF
CDR3 DNA: TGTGCCAGCAGCGTAGAAGGAGCAGGGGAGACCCAGTACTTC

V gene: TRBV7-9
clone size: .
J gene: TRBJ2-1
D gene: .
CDR3 protein: CASSLDTGLYNEQFF
CDR3 DNA: TGTGCCAGCAGCTTAGACACAGGGCTCTACAATGAGCAGTTCTTC

V gene: TRBV27
clone size: .
J gene: TRBJ2-3
D gene: TRBD2
CDR3 protein: CASSLLAGLAGGLDVDTQYF
CDR3 DNA: TGTGCCAGCAGTTTGCTGGCGGGACTAGCGGGAGGGCTAGATGTGGATACGCAGTATTTT

V gene: TRBV7-9
clone size: .
J gene: TRBJ2-7
D gene: .
CDR3 protein: CASSGRGDEQYF
CDR3 DNA: TGTGCCAGCAGCGGGCGGGGCGACGAGCAGTACTTC

V gene: TRBV13
clone size: .
J gene: TRBJ2-1
D gene: .
CDR3 protein: CASSFWRVEYNEQFF
CDR3 DNA: TGTGCCAGCAGCTTTTGGCGGGTAGAGTACAATGAGCAGTTCTTC

V gene: TRBV14
clone size: .
J gene: TRBJ2-7
D gene: .
CDR3 protein: CASSQEDGAYEQYF
CDR3 DNA: TGTGCCAGCAGCCAAGAAGACGGGGCCTACGAGCAGTACTTC

V gene: TRBV4-2
clone size: .
J gene: TRBJ1-1
D gene: .
CDR3 protein: CASSPGTAEAFF
CDR3 DNA: TGTGCCAGCAGCCCAGGCACAGCCGAAGCTTTCTTT

V gene: TRBV19
clone size: .
J gene: TRBJ1-1
D gene: .
CDR3 protein: CAARGVTEAFF
CDR3 DNA: TGTGCCGCCCGGGGGGTAACTGAAGCTTTCTTT

V gene: TRBV19
clone size: .
J gene: TRBJ2-1
D gene: .
CDR3 protein: CASSIGEVYNEQFF
CDR3 DNA: TGTGCCAGTAGTATAGGGGAGGTCTACAATGAGCAGTTCTTC

V gene: TRBV12-5
clone size: .
J gene: TRBJ2-1
D gene: .
CDR3 protein: CASGLTPYNEQFF
CDR3 DNA: TGTGCTAGTGGTTTGACTCCCTACAATGAGCAGTTCTTC

V gene: TRBV6-1
clone size: .
J gene: TRBJ2-1
D gene: TRBD2
CDR3 protein: CASSDETSGPYNEQFF
CDR3 DNA: TGTGCCAGCAGTGACGAGACTAGCGGACCCTACAATGAGCAGTTCTTC

V gene: TRBV18
clone size: .
J gene: TRBJ2-4
D gene: TRBD1
CDR3 protein: CASSKGQGQYF
CDR3 DNA: TGTGCCAGCTCTAAAGGACAGGGTCAGTACTTC

V gene: TRBV11-2
clone size: .
J gene: TRBJ2-7
D gene: TRBD1
CDR3 protein: CASSLGKGTGTYEQYF
CDR3 DNA: TGTGCCAGCAGCTTAGGGAAAGGGACAGGTACCTACGAGCAGTACTTC

V gene: TRBV15
clone size: .
J gene: TRBJ1-2
D gene: .
CDR3 protein: CATSSQQVTNYGYTF
CDR3 DNA: TGTGCCACCAGCAGCCAACAGGTGACCAACTATGGCTACACCTTC

V gene: TRBV4-3
clone size: .
J gene: TRBJ1-2
D gene: TRBD1
CDR3 protein: CASRGTDRAANVEANYGYTF
CDR3 DNA: TGCGCCAGCAGAGGGACAGACAGGGCGGCCAATGTAGAAGCTAACTATGGCTACACCTTC

V gene: TRBV19
clone size: .
J gene: TRBJ1-5
D gene: .
CDR3 protein: CASSTRIFRPRNQPQHF
CDR3 DNA: TGTGCCAGTAGTACCCGGATTTTCCGCCCGCGCAATCAGCCCCAGCATTTT

V gene: TRBV27
clone size: .
J gene: TRBJ2-1
D gene: .
CDR3 protein: CASSALSSYNEQFF
CDR3 DNA: TGTGCCAGCAGTGCTCTGAGCTCCTACAATGAGCAGTTCTTC

V gene: TRBV15
clone size: .
J gene: TRBJ2-2
D gene: TRBD1
CDR3 protein: CATGTGTGFTGELFF
CDR3 DNA: TGTGCCACGGGGACCGGGACAGGGTTCACCGGGGAGCTGTTTTTT

V gene: TRBV28
clone size: .
J gene: TRBJ2-5
D gene: TRBD1
CDR3 protein: CASSYLTGVGETQYF
CDR3 DNA: TGTGCCAGCAGCTATCTGACAGGGGTGGGGGAGACCCAGTACTTC

V gene: TRBV19
clone size: few
J gene: TRBJ1-2
D gene: .
CDR3 protein: CASRVLAARHGYTF
CDR3 DNA: TGTGCCAGTAGGGTTCTAGCCGCCCGCCATGGCTACACCTTC

V gene: TRBV9
clone size: .
J gene: TRBJ2-7
D gene: TRBD1
CDR3 protein: CASSVARGTGEFEQYF
CDR3 DNA: TGTGCCAGCAGCGTAGCCCGGGGGACAGGGGAATTCGAGCAGTACTTC

V gene: TRBV13
clone size: .
J gene: TRBJ1-1
D gene: .
CDR3 protein: CASRAGNTEAFF
CDR3 DNA: TGTGCCAGCCGGGCAGGGAACACTGAAGCTTTCTTT

V gene: TRBV4-1
clone size: .
J gene: TRBJ2-7
D gene: .
CDR3 protein: CASSQDLLVSSYEQYF
CDR3 DNA: TGCGCCAGCAGCCAAGATCTCCTAGTCAGCTCCTACGAGCAGTACTTC

V gene: TRBV5-6
clone size: once
J gene: TRBJ1-1
D gene: .
CDR3 protein: CASNDRREAFF
CDR3 DNA: TGTGCCAGCAACGACAGACGTGAAGCTTTCTTT

V gene: TRBV7-9
clone size: .
J gene: TRBJ2-2
D gene: .
CDR3 protein: CASRTTSGSKDSTGELFF
CDR3 DNA: TGTGCCAGCAGAACGACCTCCGGGTCGAAGGACAGCACCGGGGAGCTGTTTTTT

V gene: TRBV6-4
clone size: .
J gene: TRBJ2-2
D gene: .
CDR3 protein: CASSDRNTGELFF
CDR3 DNA: TGTGCCAGCAGTGACAGGAACACCGGGGAGCTGTTTTTT

V gene: TRBV18
clone size: .
J gene: TRBJ2-3
D gene: TRBD2
CDR3 protein: CASSRPSGRADTQYF
CDR3 DNA: TGTGCCAGCTCCCGACCTAGCGGGAGGGCAGATACGCAGTATTTT

V gene: TRBV10-3
clone size: .
J gene: TRBJ2-1
D gene: .
CDR3 protein: CAISESIDEQFF
CDR3 DNA: TGTGCCATCAGTGAGTCGATAGATGAGCAGTTCTTC

V gene: TRBV5-5
clone size: .
J gene: TRBJ2-2
D gene: .
CDR3 protein: CASSGGTATGELFF
CDR3 DNA: TGTGCCAGCAGCGGCGGGACAGCCACCGGGGAGCTGTTTTTT

V gene: TRBV7-9
clone size: .
J gene: TRBJ2-1
D gene: .
CDR3 protein: CASSGNRQLEYNEQFF
CDR3 DNA: TGTGCCAGCAGCGGGAACCGACAGCTAGAGTACAATGAGCAGTTCTTC

V gene: TRBV5-1
clone size: few
J gene: TRBJ2-7
D gene: .
CDR3 protein: CASRAGSSYEQYF
CDR3 DNA: TGCGCCAGCAGGGCAGGTAGCTCCTACGAGCAGTACTTC

V gene: TRBV27
clone size: .
J gene: TRBJ2-1
D gene: .
CDR3 protein: CASSLLGVGGARGNEQFF
CDR3 DNA: TGTGCCAGCAGTTTATTGGGAGTTGGGGGGGCGCGGGGCAATGAGCAGTTCTTC

V gene: TRBV4-1
clone size: .
J gene: TRBJ1-1
D gene: TRBD1
CDR3 protein: CASSHRMTGDYTEAFF
CDR3 DNA: TGCGCCAGCAGCCACCGAATGACAGGGGACTACACTGAAGCTTTCTTT

V gene: TRBV6-6
clone size: .
J gene: TRBJ1-1
D gene: .
CDR3 protein: CASSYSAEAFF
CDR3 DNA: TGTGCCAGCAGTTACTCGGCTGAAGCTTTCTTT

V gene: TRBV7-2
clone size: .
J gene: TRBJ2-7
D gene: .
CDR3 protein: CASSSGLLHHYEQYF
CDR3 DNA: TGTGCCAGCAGCTCTGGACTCCTTCACCACTACGAGCAGTACTTC

V gene: TRBV5-1
clone size: .
J gene: TRBJ2-1
D gene: .
CDR3 protein: CASSLAGAASEQFF
CDR3 DNA: TGCGCCAGCAGCTTGGCAGGAGCGGCTTCTGAGCAGTTCTTC

V gene: TRBV27
clone size: .
J gene: TRBJ2-3
D gene: TRBD2
CDR3 protein: CASAPVRAGGTDTQYF
CDR3 DNA: TGTGCCAGTGCCCCTGTCAGAGCGGGGGGCACAGATACGCAGTATTTT

V gene: TRBV9
clone size: .
J gene: TRBJ2-1
D gene: .
CDR3 protein: CASSVGLASSEQFF
CDR3 DNA: TGTGCCAGCAGCGTAGGGCTAGCGTCGAGTGAGCAGTTCTTC

V gene: TRBV27
clone size: .
J gene: TRBJ2-7
D gene: .
CDR3 protein: CASSFRWRDEQYF
CDR3 DNA: TGTGCCAGCAGTTTTAGGTGGAGGGACGAGCAGTACTTC

V gene: TRBV12-5
clone size: once
J gene: TRBJ2-1
D gene: .
CDR3 protein: CASGPVDEQFF
CDR3 DNA: TGTGCTAGTGGTCCAGTAGATGAGCAGTTCTTC

V gene: TRBV30
clone size: .
J gene: TRBJ2-5
D gene: .
CDR3 protein: CAWTRRQQETQYF
CDR3 DNA: TGTGCCTGGACCAGGAGGCAACAAGAGACCCAGTACTTC

V gene: TRBV6-5
clone size: .
J gene: TRBJ2-6
D gene: .
CDR3 protein: CASSSSDSGANVLTF
CDR3 DNA: TGTGCCAGCAGTTCGAGTGACTCTGGGGCCAACGTCCTGACTTTC